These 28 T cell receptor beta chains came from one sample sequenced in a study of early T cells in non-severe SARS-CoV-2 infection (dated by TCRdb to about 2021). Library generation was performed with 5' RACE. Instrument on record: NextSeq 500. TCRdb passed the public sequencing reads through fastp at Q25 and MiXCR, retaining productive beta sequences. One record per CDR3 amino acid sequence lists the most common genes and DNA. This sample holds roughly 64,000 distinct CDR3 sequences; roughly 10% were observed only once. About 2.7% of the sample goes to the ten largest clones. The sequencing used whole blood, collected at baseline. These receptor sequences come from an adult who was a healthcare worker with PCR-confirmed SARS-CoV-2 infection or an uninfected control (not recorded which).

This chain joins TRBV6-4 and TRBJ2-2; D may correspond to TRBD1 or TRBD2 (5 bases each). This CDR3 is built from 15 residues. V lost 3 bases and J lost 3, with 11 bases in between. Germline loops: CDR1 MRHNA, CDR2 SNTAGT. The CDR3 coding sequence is TGTGCCAGCAGTGAAGGGGACGAGGACACCGGGGAGCTGTTTTTT. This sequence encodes CASSEGDEDTGELFF.

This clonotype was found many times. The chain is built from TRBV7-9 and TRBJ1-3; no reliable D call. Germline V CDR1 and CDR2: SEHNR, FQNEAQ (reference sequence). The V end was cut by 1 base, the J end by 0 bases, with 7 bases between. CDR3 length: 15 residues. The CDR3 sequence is CASSLDSHSGNTIYF. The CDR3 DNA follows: TGTGCCAGCAGCTTAGACAGCCACTCTGGAAACACCATATATTTT. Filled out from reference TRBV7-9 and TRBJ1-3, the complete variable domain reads DTGVSQNPRHKITKRGQNVTFRCDPISEHNRLYWYRQTLGQGPEFLTYFQNEAQLEKSRLLSDRFSAERPKGSFSTLEIQRTEQGDSAMYLCASSLDSHSGNTIYFGEGSWLTVV.

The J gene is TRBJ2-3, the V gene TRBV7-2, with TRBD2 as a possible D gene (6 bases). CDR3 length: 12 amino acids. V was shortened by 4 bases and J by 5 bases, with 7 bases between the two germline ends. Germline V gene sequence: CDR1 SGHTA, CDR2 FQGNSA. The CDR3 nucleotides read TGTGCCAGCAGCTCCGGGGGAGATACGCAGTATTTT. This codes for CASSSGGDTQYF. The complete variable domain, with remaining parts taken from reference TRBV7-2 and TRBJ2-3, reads GAGVSQSPSNKVTEKGKDVELRCDPISGHTALYWYRQSLGQGLEFLIYFQGNSAPDKSGLPSDRFSAERTGGSVSTLTIQRTQQEDSAVYLCASSSGGDTQYFGPGTRLTVL.

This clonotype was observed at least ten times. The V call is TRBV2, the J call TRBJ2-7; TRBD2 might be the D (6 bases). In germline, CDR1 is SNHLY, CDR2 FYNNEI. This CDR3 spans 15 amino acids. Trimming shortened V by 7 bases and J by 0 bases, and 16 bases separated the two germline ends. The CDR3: CASKEGRGDSYEQYF. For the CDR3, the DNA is TGTGCCAGCAAGGAAGGGCGGGGAGACTCCTACGAGCAGTACTTC. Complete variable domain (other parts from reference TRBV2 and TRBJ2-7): EPEVTQTPSHQVTQMGQEVILRCVPISNHLYFYWYRQILGQKVEFLVSFYNNEISEKSEIFDDQFSVERPDGSNFTLKIRSTKLEDSAMYFCASKEGRGDSYEQYFGPGTRLTVT.

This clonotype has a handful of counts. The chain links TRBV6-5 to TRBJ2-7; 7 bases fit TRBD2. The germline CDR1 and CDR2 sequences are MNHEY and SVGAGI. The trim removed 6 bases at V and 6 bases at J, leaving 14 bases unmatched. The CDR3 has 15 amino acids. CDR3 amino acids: CASSPRGESVIEQYF. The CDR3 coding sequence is TGTGCCAGCAGCCCACGGGGGGAATCGGTGATCGAGCAGTACTTC.

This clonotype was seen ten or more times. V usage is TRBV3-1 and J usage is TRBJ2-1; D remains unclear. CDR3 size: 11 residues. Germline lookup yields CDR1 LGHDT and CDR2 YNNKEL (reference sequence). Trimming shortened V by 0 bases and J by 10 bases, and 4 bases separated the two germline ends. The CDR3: CASSQETEQFF. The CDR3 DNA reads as TGTGCCAGCAGCCAAGAAACCGAGCAGTTCTTC.

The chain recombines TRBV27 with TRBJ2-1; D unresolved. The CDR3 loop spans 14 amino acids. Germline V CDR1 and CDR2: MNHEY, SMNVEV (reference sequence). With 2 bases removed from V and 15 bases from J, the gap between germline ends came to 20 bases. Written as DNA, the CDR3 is TGTGCCAGCAGTTTAAGGGCCTCGCCATCAGATCGGTTCTTC. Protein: CASSLRASPSDRFF.

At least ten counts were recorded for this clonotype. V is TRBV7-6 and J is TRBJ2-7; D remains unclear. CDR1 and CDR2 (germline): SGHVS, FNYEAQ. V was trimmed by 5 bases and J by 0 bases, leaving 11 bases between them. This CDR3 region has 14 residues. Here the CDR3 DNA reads TGTGCCAGCAGCCTCGGGCAGGACTCCTACGAGCAGTACTTC. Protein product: CASSLGQDSYEQYF. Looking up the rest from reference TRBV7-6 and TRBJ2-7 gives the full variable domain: GAGVSQSPRYKVTKRGQDVALRCDPISGHVSLYWYRQALGQGPEFLTYFNYEAQQDKSGLPNDRFSAERPEGSISTLTIQRTEQRDSAMYRCASSLGQDSYEQYFGPGTRLTVT.

The CDR3 region has the DNA TGTGCCTGGAGGGAAGGACTAGCTGTCGGGGAGCTGTTTTTT. Protein: CAWREGLAVGELFF. The chain recombines TRBV30 with TRBJ2-2; the match to TRBD2 covers 8 bases. The CDR3 has 14 residues. Trimming cost V 3 bases and J 7 bases; bases outside gene matches: 7. Per the germline V gene, CDR1 is GTSNPN and CDR2 is SVGIG (reference sequence).

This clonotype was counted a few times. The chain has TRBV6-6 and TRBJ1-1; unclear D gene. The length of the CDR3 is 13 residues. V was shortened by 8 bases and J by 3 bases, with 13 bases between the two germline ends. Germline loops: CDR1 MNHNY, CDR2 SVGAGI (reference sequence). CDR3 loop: CASAGEWDTEAFF. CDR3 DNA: TGTGCCAGCGCGGGTGAGTGGGACACTGAAGCTTTCTTT.

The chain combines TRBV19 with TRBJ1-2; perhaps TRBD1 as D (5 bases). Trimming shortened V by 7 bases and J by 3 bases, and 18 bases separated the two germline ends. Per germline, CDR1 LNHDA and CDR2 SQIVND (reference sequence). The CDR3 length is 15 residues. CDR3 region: CASKPGLTDHYGYTF. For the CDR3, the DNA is TGTGCCAGTAAGCCGGGACTCACAGACCACTATGGCTACACCTTC.

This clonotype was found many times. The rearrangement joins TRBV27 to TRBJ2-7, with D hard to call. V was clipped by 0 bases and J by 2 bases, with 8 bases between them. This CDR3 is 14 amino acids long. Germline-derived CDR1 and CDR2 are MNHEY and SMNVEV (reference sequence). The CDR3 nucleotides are TGTGCCAGCAGTTTATCGGGCCAGACCTACGAGCAGTACTTC. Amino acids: CASSLSGQTYEQYF.

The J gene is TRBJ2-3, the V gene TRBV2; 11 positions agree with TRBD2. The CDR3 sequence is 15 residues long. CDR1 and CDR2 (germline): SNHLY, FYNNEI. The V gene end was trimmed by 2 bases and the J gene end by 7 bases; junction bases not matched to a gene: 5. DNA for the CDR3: TGTGCCAGCAGTGAATCGGTAGCGGGGGGGAATACGCAGTATTTT. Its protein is CASSESVAGGNTQYF.

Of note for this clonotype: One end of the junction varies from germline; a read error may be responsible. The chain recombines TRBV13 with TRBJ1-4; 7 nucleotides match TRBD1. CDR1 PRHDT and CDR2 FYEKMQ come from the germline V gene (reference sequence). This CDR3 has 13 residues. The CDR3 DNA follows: TGTTCCAGCAGTTACGGACAGGAGGAAAAACTGTTTTTT. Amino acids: CSSSYGQEEKLFF.

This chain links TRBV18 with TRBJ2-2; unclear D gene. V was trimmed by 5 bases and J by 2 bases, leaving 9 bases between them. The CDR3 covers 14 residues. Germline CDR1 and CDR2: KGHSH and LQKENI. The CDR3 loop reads CASSGAANTGELFF. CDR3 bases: TGTGCCAGCTCAGGAGCAGCAAACACCGGGGAGCTGTTTTTT.

CDR3 loop: CASSYVLNTEAFF. The DNA for the CDR3 is TGTGCCAGCAGTTACGTCCTAAACACTGAAGCTTTCTTT. V is TRBV6-2 or TRBV6-3 and J is TRBJ1-1; D gene ambiguous. Trimming left V 2 bases short and J 2 bases short, with 6 bases between. Germline lookup yields CDR1 MNHEY and CDR2 SVGEGT. The CDR3 contains 13 residues.

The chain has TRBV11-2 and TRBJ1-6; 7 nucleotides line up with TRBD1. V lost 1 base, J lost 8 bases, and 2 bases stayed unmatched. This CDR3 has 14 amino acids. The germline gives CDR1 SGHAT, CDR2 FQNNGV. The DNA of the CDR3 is TGTGCCAGCAGCTTAGTCAGGGGGTATTCACCCCTCCACTTT. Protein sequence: CASSLVRGYSPLHF.

Written as DNA, the CDR3 is TGTGCCAGCAGCCCAACAGGTTTGAACACTGAAGCTTTCTTT. Its translation is CASSPTGLNTEAFF. The genes are TRBV3-1 and TRBJ1-1; D is perhaps TRBD1 (5 bases). Trimming pared 4 bases from V and 0 bases from J, leaving 9 bases between. This CDR3 is 14 amino acids long. Germline V gene sequence: CDR1 LGHDT, CDR2 YNNKEL (reference sequence).

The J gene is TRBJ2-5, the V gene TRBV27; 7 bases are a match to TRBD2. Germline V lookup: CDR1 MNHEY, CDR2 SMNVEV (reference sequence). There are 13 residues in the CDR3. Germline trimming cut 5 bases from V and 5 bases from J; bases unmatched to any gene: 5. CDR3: CASSRTSEETQYF. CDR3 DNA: TGTGCCAGCAGTCGGACTAGTGAGGAGACCCAGTACTTC.

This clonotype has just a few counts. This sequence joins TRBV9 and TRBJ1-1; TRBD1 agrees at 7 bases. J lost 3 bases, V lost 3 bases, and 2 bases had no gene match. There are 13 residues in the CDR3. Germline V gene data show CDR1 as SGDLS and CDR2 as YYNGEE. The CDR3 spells CASSATGDTEAFF. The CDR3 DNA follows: TGTGCCAGCAGCGCTACAGGGGACACTGAAGCTTTCTTT.

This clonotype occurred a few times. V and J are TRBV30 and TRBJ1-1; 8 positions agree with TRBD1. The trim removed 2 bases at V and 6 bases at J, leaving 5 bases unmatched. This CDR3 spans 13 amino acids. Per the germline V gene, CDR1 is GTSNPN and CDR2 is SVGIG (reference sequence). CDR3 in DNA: TGTGCCTGGAGTCACGGACAGGGCGCTGAAGCTTTCTTT. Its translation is CAWSHGQGAEAFF. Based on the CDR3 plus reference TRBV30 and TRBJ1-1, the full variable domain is SQTIHQWPATLVQPVGSPLSLECTVEGTSNPNLYWYRQAAGRGLQLLFYSVGIGQISSEVPQNLSASRPQDRQFILSSKKLLLSDSGFYLCAWSHGQGAEAFFGQGTRLTVV.

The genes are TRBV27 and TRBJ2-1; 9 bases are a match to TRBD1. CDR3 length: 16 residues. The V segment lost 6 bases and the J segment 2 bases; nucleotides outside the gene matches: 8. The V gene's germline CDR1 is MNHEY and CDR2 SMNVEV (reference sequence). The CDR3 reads CASRHATGGAYNEQFF. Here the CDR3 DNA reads TGTGCCAGCAGGCACGCAACAGGGGGCGCCTACAATGAGCAGTTCTTC.

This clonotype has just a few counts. The CDR3 is CASSGGIPNYGYTF. The CDR3 bases are TGTGCCAGCAGCGGCGGGATCCCCAACTATGGCTACACCTTC. This chain links TRBV9 with TRBJ1-2; D call uncertain. In germline, CDR1 is SGDLS, CDR2 YYNGEE. The V end lost 3 bases, the J end lost 2 bases, and 11 bases lay between the germline ends. The CDR3 spans 14 residues.

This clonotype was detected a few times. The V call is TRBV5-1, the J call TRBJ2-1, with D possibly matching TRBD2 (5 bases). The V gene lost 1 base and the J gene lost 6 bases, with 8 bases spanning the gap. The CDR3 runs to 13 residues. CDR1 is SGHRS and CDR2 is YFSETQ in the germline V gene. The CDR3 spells CASSLSRGNEQFF. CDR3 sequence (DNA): TGCGCCAGCAGCTTGTCCCGGGGCAATGAGCAGTTCTTC.

CDR3 in DNA: TGTGCCAGCAGTTCCGGGACAACCTACGAGCAGTACTTC. This translates into CASSSGTTYEQYF. The rearrangement uses TRBV12-3 or TRBV12-4 and TRBJ2-7; D possibly corresponds to TRBD1 (6 bases). V lost 4 bases, J lost 2 bases, and 9 bases lay in between. CDR3 length: 13 residues.

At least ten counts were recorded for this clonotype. CDR3 DNA sequence: TGTGCCAGCAGCGTACAAGAGAACACCGGGGAGCTGTTTTTT. Its protein is CASSVQENTGELFF. V and J are TRBV9 and TRBJ2-2; D call uncertain. The CDR3 is made up of 14 amino acids. CDR1 is SGDLS, CDR2 YYNGEE, per germline. Trimming shortened V by 1 base and J by 1 base, and 5 bases separated the two germline ends.

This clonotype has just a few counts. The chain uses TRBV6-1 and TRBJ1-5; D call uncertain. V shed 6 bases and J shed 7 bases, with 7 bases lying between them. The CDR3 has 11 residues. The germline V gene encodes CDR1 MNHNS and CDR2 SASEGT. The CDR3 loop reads CASRGYQPQHF. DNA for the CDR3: TGTGCCAGCAGGGGATACCAGCCCCAGCATTTT.

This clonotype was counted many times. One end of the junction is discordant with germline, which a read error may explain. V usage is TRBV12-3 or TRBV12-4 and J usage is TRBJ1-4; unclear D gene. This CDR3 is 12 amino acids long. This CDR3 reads CASSRTDEKLFF. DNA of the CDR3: TGTGCCAGCAGTCGGACGGATGAGAAACTGTTTTTT.